The text below deals with one TCR beta chain. Antigen: not known. This sample was included in a study of shared clonotypes between healthy human individuals. The V segment lost 7 bases and the J segment 7 bases; nucleotides outside the gene matches: 13. There are 15 residues in the CDR3. Germline values: CDR1 MDHEN, CDR2 SYDVKM. Study-wide results and caveats: When compared with the clonotypes that were shared by all four sorted-subset donors, the non-shared clonotypes turned out to have lower generation probabilities. Rarefaction analysis demonstrated incomplete sorted-subset sequencing notwithstanding large depth.

The assay was immunoSEQ multiplex PCR, and TCRdb's table has in-frame clones only and misses some. The sample gives 2 million to 2.5 million clones, roughly 93% of which show up once; 0.35% to 0.5% is in the top ten. This sequence was found in a young man in good health. Some clones in this sample may be carry-over from other donors' samples. Sequencing was carried out using naive CD4+ T cells from PBMCs. Subset meaning: CD45RA+ positively selected. V usage is TRBV28 and J usage is TRBJ2-7; 10 nucleotides match TRBD2. CDR3 in DNA: TGTGCCAGCACCTCGCAGGGACTAGCGAAACAGGAGCAGTACTTC. It yields the protein CASTSQGLAKQEQYF. Looking up the rest from reference TRBV28 and TRBJ2-7 gives the full variable domain: DVKVTQSSRYLVKRTGEKVFLECVQDMDHENMFWYRQDPGLGLRLIYFSYDVKMKEKGDIPEGYSVSREKKERFSLILESASTNQTSMYLCASTSQGLAKQEQYFGPGTRLTVT.